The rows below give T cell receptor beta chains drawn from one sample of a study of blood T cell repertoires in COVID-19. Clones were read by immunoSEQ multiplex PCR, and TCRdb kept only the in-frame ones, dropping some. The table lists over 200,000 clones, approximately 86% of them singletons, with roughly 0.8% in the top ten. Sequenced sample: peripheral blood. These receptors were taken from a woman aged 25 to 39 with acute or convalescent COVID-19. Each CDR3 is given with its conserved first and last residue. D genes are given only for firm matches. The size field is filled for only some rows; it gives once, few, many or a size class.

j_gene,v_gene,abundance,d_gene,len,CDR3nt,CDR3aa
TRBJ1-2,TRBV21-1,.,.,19,TGTGCCAGCAGCAAAGCCGCAACCGGGAACAGGGGGCGAGACGGTGGCTACACCTTC,CASSKAATGNRGRDGGYTF
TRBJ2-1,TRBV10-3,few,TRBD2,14,TGTGCCATCTCTAGCGGGAGGCCGTCGGATGAGCAGTTCTTC,CAISSGRPSDEQFF
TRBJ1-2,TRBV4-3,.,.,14,TGCGCCAGCAGCCAAGATCCAGGGATCTATGGCTACACCTTC,CASSQDPGIYGYTF
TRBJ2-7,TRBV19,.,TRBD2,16,TGTGCCAGTAGCCAAACCGGGACTAGCCTTTTATACGAGCAGTACTTC,CASSQTGTSLLYEQYF
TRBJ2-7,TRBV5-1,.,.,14,TGCGCCAGCAGCCCGGGTGGGGGAGGATACGAGCAGTACTTC,CASSPGGGGYEQYF
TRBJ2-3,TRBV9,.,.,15,TGTGCCAGCAGCTTAGGGGACTGGGACTCCAATACGCAGTATTTT,CASSLGDWDSNTQYF
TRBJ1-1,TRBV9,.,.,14,TGTGCCAGCAGCGAACAGGGTGGGGCCACTGAAGCTTTCTTT,CASSEQGGATEAFF
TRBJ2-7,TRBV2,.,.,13,TGTGCCAGCAGTTGGGCCGACACCTACGAGCAGTACTTC,CASSWADTYEQYF
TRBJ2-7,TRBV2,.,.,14,TGTGCCGCCCTCAGGGGCTTTGGGACCTACGAGCAGTACTTC,CAALRGFGTYEQYF
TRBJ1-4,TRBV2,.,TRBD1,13,TGTGCCAGCATACGACAGGGGTGGGAAAAACTGTTTTTT,CASIRQGWEKLFF
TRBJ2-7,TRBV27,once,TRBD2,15,TGTGCCAGCAGTTTATGGGCTAGCGGGGGAGGCGAGCAGTACTTC,CASSLWASGGGEQYF
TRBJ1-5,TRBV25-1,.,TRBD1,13,TGTGCCAGCAGACAGACAGGGGAGCAGCCCCAGCATTTT,CASRQTGEQPQHF
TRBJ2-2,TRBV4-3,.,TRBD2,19,TGCGCCAGCAGCCAACGACTAGCGGGAGGGACCGCGAACACCGGGGAGCTGTTTTTT,CASSQRLAGGTANTGELFF
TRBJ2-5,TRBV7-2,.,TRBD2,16,TGTGCCAGCAGTCTAAAGGGACTAGCTCGGCGGGAGACCCAGTACTTC,CASSLKGLARRETQYF
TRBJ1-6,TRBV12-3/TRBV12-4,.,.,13,TGTGCCAGCAGGGTCATCGGGGGTTCACCCCTCCACTTT,CASRVIGGSPLHF
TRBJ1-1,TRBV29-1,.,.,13,TGCAGCGTCTTGAAGCCCCTGAACACTGAAGCTTTCTTT,CSVLKPLNTEAFF
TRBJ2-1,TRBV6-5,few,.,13,TGTGCCAGCAGCCGATGGACTTACAATGAGCAGTTCTTC,CASSRWTYNEQFF
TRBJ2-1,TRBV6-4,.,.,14,TGTGCCACCCAACTCGACACGGGGTACAATGAGCAGTTCTTC,CATQLDTGYNEQFF
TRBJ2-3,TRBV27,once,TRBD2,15,TGTGCCAGCAGTGTACTAGCGGAGGTCACAGATACGCAGTATTTT,CASSVLAEVTDTQYF
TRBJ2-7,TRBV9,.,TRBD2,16,TGTGCCAGCAGCGACACTAGCGGGGCACACTCCTACGAGCAGTACTTC,CASSDTSGAHSYEQYF
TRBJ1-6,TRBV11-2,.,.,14,TGTGCCAGCAGCTTAGAGGCAGGAGGCTCACCCCTCCACTTT,CASSLEAGGSPLHF
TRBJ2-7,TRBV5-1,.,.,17,TGCGCCAGCAGCCCTATTCCGGGACTCATAGCCTACTACGAGCAGTACTTC,CASSPIPGLIAYYEQYF
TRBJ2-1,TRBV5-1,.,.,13,TGCGCCAGCAGCTTGGCGGCTAGCAATGAGCAGTTCTTC,CASSLAASNEQFF
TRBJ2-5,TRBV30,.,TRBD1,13,TGTGCCTGGAGTGCAACAGGGGCAGAGACCCAGTACTTC,CAWSATGAETQYF
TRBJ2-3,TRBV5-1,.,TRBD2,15,TGCGCCAGCAGCTTGGTTAGCGGGAGCACAGATACGCAGTATTTT,CASSLVSGSTDTQYF
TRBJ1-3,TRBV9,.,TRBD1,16,TGTGCCAGCAGCGTAGGTTGGACAGGCCCTGGAAACACCATATATTTT,CASSVGWTGPGNTIYF
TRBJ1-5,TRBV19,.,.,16,TGTGCCAGTAGTATAAGCGCAGAATATAGCAATCAGCCCCAGCATTTT,CASSISAEYSNQPQHF
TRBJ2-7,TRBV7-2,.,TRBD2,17,TGTGCCAGCAGCTTAACACTAGCGACTCTTGGGTTTCTCGAGCAGTACTTC,CASSLTLATLGFLEQYF
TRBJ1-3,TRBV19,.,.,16,TGTGCCAGTAGTAAGAGCGGGACGGTCTCTGGAAACACCATATATTTT,CASSKSGTVSGNTIYF
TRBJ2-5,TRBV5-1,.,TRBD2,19,TGCGCCAGCAGCTCCAGCGCACTAGCGGGGAGGGTGGGCCAAGAGACCCAGTACTTC,CASSSSALAGRVGQETQYF
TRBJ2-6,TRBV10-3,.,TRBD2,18,TGTGCCATCAGTGAGTCGATTAGCGGGAGTTCTGGGGCCAACGTCCTGACTTTC,CAISESISGSSGANVLTF
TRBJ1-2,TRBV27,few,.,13,TGTGCCAGCAGATTCGGACAGAGCTATGGCTACACCTTC,CASRFGQSYGYTF
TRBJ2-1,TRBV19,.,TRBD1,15,TGTGCCAGTAGCACTTACGGGACAGGCTACAATGAGCAGTTCTTC,CASSTYGTGYNEQFF
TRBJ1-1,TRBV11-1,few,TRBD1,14,TGTGCCAGCAGCCCCCGCGACAGGGCCGCTGAAGCTTTCTTT,CASSPRDRAAEAFF
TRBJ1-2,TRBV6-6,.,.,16,TGTGCCAGCAGTTATCGGCAGGAGGGTTTATATTATGGCTACACCTTC,CASSYRQEGLYYGYTF
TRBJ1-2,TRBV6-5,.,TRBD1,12,TGTGCCAGCAGTCGACAGGGCTATGGCTACACCTTC,CASSRQGYGYTF
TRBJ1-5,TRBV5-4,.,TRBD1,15,TGTGCCAGCAGCACCATGGGACAGCCCAATCAGCCCCAGCATTTT,CASSTMGQPNQPQHF
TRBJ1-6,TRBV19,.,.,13,TGTGCCAGTAGTATGCCCAGTAATTCACCCCTCCACTTT,CASSMPSNSPLHF
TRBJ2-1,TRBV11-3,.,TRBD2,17,TGTGCCAGCAGCTTAGGTCAAGCGGGACTCGCTCACAATGAGCAGTTCTTC,CASSLGQAGLAHNEQFF
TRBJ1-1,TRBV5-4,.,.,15,TGTGCCAGCAGCTTGCGGGGGGTGTCGAACACTGAAGCTTTCTTT,CASSLRGVSNTEAFF
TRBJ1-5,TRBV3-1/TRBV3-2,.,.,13,TGTGCCAGCAGCCAGGGGGGAAATCAGCCCCAGCATTTT,CASSQGGNQPQHF
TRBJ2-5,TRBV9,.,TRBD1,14,TGTGCCAGCAGCCCGCCGGACAGGAGCGAGACCCAGTACTTC,CASSPPDRSETQYF
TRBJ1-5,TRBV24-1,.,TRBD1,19,TGTGCCACCAGTGACACGGACAGGGCCTTCGACTATAGCAATCAGCCCCAGCATTTT,CATSDTDRAFDYSNQPQHF
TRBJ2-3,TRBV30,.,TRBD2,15,TGTGCCTGGAGTATGGTAGCGGGAGGTACAGATACGCAGTATTTT,CAWSMVAGGTDTQYF
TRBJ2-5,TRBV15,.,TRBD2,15,TGTGCCACCAGCAGAGATGGGCTAGCGGAAGAGACCCAGTACTTC,CATSRDGLAEETQYF
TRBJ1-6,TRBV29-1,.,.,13,TGCAGCGTTAGGTTGGGCTGGAATTCACCCCTCCACTTT,CSVRLGWNSPLHF
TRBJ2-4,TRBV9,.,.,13,TGTGCCAGCAGCGTAGGGGGGGAGAACATTCAGTACTTC,CASSVGGENIQYF
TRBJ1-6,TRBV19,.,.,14,TGTGCCAGTAGTATGGAGCAGTATAATTCACCCCTCCACTTT,CASSMEQYNSPLHF
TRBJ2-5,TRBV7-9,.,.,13,TGTGCCAGCAGCTTCGGTGGTTCGGAGACCCAGTACTTC,CASSFGGSETQYF
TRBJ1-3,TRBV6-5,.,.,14,TGTGCCAGCAGCGTTAGGGGCTCTGGAAACACCATATATTTT,CASSVRGSGNTIYF
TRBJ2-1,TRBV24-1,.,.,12,TGTGCCACCAGTGATTTGCTTGATGAGCAGTTCTTC,CATSDLLDEQFF
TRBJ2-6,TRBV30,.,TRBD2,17,TGTGCCTGGAGTACCGGGACTAGCGGGATTGGGGCCAACGTCCTGACTTTC,CAWSTGTSGIGANVLTF
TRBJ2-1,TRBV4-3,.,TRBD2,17,TGCGCCAGCAGCCGAGAGGTCGGGCTAGCGGTTAACAATGAGCAGTTCTTC,CASSREVGLAVNNEQFF